The 14 T cell receptor beta chains below all came from one sample that was sequenced in a study of blood T cell repertoires in COVID-19. Data came from immunoSEQ multiplex PCR; TCRdb stores just in-frame clones and leaves some out. Here the sample spans 70,000 or so clones, roughly 87% being singletons. Sequencing input: peripheral blood. The receptor source for this set is a human donor in a cohort sampled during active COVID-19.

This clone was detected only once. The gene calls are TRBV18 and TRBJ2-3; 7 bases line up with TRBD1. The CDR3 spans 15 residues. With V trimmed by 2 bases and J by 6 bases, 8 bases remained unmatched. Germline V gives CDR1 KGHSH, CDR2 LQKENI. CDR3 in amino acids: CASSPGQVGGDTQYF. The CDR3 DNA follows: TGTGCCAGCTCACCAGGACAGGTCGGCGGCGATACGCAGTATTTT.

This chain uses TRBV18 with TRBJ1-2; D is perhaps TRBD1 (5 bases). V was trimmed by 3 bases and J by 3 bases, leaving 11 bases between them. The germline V gene has CDR1 KGHSH and CDR2 LQKENI. There are 14 residues in the CDR3. The CDR3 coding sequence is TGTGCCAGCTCACCCGGAGCAGGGCACTATGGCTACACCTTC. This gives the protein CASSPGAGHYGYTF.

The count of this clone is one. The chain joins TRBV29-1 to TRBJ1-1, with 9 bases aligning to TRBD1. The CDR3 sequence is 14 residues long. Germline V CDR1 and CDR2: SQVTM, ANQGSEA. V gave up 6 bases and J gave up 10 bases; unmatched junction bases: 15. CDR3 DNA: TGCAGCGTACCTACCGGGACAGGGATTAATCCAGCTTTCTTT. This translates into CSVPTGTGINPAFF.

This chain uses TRBV7-9 with TRBJ1-2; 7 bases align to TRBD1. The J segment lost 2 bases and the V segment lost 1 base, leaving 1 base of the junction unmatched. The germline V gene encodes CDR1 SEHNR and CDR2 FQNEAQ (reference sequence). This CDR3 has 14 amino acids. The CDR3, as DNA: TGTGCCAGCAGCTTAGGGGACAGAAACTATGGCTACACCTTC. Translating it yields CASSLGDRNYGYTF.

This sequence joins TRBV6-5 and TRBJ2-7; possibly TRBD1 for D (6 bases). This CDR3 comprises 13 residues. The germline V gene has CDR1 MNHEY and CDR2 SVGAGI. With 7 bases removed from V and 0 bases from J, the gap between germline ends came to 10 bases. CDR3 region: CASIWTDSYEQYF. The CDR3 DNA is TGTGCCAGCATTTGGACAGACTCCTACGAGCAGTACTTC.

This chain uses TRBV2 with TRBJ1-3, with 10 bases fitting TRBD1. This CDR3 region has 15 residues. Germline CDR1 is SNHLY and CDR2 is FYNNEI. J was trimmed by 1 base and V by 8 bases; bases with no gene match: 5. This chain's CDR3 is CASAWDRGSGNTIYF. The CDR3 nucleotides are TGTGCCAGCGCATGGGACAGGGGTTCTGGAAACACCATATATTTT.

This clone was detected a few times. V and J are TRBV9 and TRBJ1-2; D call uncertain. Per germline, CDR1 SGDLS and CDR2 YYNGEE. V shed 3 bases and J shed 2 bases, with 11 bases lying between them. This CDR3 is built from 14 residues. CDR3 sequence: CASSGYSGNYGYTF. In DNA form, the CDR3 reads TGTGCCAGCAGCGGTTACAGTGGAAACTATGGCTACACCTTC. Variable domain in full (rest from reference TRBV9 and TRBJ1-2): DSGVTQTPKHLITATGQRVTLRCSPRSGDLSVYWYQQSLDQGLQFLIQYYNGEERAKGNILERFSAQQFPDLHSELNLSSLELGDSALYFCASSGYSGNYGYTFGSGTRLTVV.

The rearrangement links TRBV12-1 to TRBJ2-3; the D call of TRBD2 is as the table states it, not checked on the DNA. TRBV12-1 is a pseudogene. This CDR3 comprises 14 residues. The CDR3 loop reads CASSSHADTDTQYF. The CDR3 bases are TGTGCCAGCAGCTCCCACGCGGATACAGATACGCAGTATTTT.

CDR3: CASDNTYEQYF. Written as DNA, the CDR3 is TGTGCCAGCGATAACACCTACGAGCAGTACTTC. This chain joins TRBV6-5 and TRBJ2-7; D is unresolved. This CDR3 region has 11 residues. CDR1 MNHEY and CDR2 SVGAGI come from the germline V gene. The V and J ends lost 8 bases and 2 bases respectively, with 7 bases between them.

Points on this clone: The identical CDR3 is also encoded by other nucleotide sequences in the sample. The rearrangement joins TRBV7-3 to TRBJ2-3, with 9 bases aligning to TRBD2. The CDR3 consists of 15 residues. With 2 bases clipped from V and 2 bases from J, the junction kept 2 bases outside the gene matches. CDR1 and CDR2 from the germline V gene are SGHTA and FQGTGA. In nucleotides, the CDR3 is TGTGCCAGCAGCTTAGGACTAGCGTACACAGATACGCAGTATTTT. Residues: CASSLGLAYTDTQYF.

The chain joins TRBV5-8 to TRBJ2-7; TRBD1 agrees at 7 bases. The junction had 13 bases not matched to a gene; V was cut back by 4 bases and J by 3 bases. The CDR3 covers 16 residues. Germline V lookup: CDR1 SGHTS, CDR2 YDEGEE. For the CDR3, the DNA is TGTGCCAGCAGCCAAACAGGGGAGTTATGGGACTACGAGCAGTACTTC. This codes for CASSQTGELWDYEQYF.

The rearrangement uses TRBV6-1 and TRBJ1-5; D not certain. Germline V CDR1 and CDR2: MNHNS, SASEGT. V shed 2 bases and J shed 1 base, with 12 bases lying between them. The CDR3 runs 16 residues. The chain's CDR3 is CASSEFIGRSNQPQHF. DNA of the CDR3: TGTGCCAGCAGTGAATTTATCGGCAGGAGCAATCAGCCCCAGCATTTT.

The chain combines TRBV6-6 with TRBJ2-3, with 8 bases identical to TRBD1. This CDR3 has 15 amino acids. Germline V gene sequence: CDR1 MNHNY, CDR2 SVGAGI (reference sequence). Trimming at V came to 3 bases and at J to 1 base, leaving 3 bases not matched to a gene. As DNA, the CDR3 is TGTGCCAGCAGTTATCCGGACAGGGGCACAGATACGCAGTATTTT. Its protein is CASSYPDRGTDTQYF.

This clone was seen a single time. J is TRBJ1-3 and V is TRBV25-1, with TRBD1 matching 7 bases. The germline V gene encodes CDR1 MGHDK and CDR2 SYGVNS. There are 17 residues in the CDR3. V lost 3 bases and J lost 4; bases outside the gene matches: 12. The CDR3 region has the DNA TGTGCCAGCAGTGACCCAAGACAGGGAAGGTCAGGAAACACCATATATTTT. Translated, it gives CASSDPRQGRSGNTIYF.